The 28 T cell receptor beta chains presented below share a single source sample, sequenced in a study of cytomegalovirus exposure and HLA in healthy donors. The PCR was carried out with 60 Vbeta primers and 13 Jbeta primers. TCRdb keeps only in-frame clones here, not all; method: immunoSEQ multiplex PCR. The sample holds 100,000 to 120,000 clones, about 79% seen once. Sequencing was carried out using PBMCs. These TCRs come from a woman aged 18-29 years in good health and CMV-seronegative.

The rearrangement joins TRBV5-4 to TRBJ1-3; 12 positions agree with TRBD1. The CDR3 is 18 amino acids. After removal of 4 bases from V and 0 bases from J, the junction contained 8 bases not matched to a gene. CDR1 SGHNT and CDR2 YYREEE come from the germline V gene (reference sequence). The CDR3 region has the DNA TGTGCCAGCAGCCGGAAACCGGGACAGGGGGCCTCTGGAAACACCATATATTTT. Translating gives CASSRKPGQGASGNTIYF.

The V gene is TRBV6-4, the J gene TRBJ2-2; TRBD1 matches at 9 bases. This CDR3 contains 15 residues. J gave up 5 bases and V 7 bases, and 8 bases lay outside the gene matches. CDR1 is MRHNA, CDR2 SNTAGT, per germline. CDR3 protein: CASTRTGGETGELFF. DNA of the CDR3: TGTGCCAGCACCAGAACAGGGGGCGAAACCGGGGAGCTGTTTTTT.

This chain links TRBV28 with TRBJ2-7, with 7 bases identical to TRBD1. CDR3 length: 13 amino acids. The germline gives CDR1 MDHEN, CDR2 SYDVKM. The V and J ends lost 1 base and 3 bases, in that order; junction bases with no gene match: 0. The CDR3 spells CASSLSGGYEQYF. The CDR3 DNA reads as TGTGCCAGCAGTTTATCAGGGGGCTACGAGCAGTACTTC.

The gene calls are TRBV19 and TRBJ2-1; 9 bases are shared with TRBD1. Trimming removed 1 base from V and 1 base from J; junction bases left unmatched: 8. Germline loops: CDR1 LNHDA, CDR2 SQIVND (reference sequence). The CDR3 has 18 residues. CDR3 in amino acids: CASSIGPGQGGSYNEQFF. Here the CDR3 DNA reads TGTGCCAGTAGTATAGGGCCGGGACAGGGCGGTTCCTACAATGAGCAGTTCTTC.

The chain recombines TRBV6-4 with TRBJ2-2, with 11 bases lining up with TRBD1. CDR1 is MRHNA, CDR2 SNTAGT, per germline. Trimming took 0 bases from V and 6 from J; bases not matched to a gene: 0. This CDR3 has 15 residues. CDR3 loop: CASSDSGQGAGELFF. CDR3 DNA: TGTGCCAGCAGTGACTCGGGACAGGGGGCCGGGGAGCTGTTTTTT.

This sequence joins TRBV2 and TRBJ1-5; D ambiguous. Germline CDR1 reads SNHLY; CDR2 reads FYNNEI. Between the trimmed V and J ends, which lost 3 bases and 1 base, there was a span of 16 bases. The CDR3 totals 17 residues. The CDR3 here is CASSDGYSPLSNQPQHF. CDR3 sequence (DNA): TGTGCCAGCAGTGATGGGTACAGTCCTTTGAGCAATCAGCCCCAGCATTTT.

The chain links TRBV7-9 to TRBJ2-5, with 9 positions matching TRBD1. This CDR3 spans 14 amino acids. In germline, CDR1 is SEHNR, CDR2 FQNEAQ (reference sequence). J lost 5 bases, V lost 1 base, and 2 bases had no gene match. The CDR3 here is CASSLGTGEETQYF. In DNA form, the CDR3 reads TGTGCCAGCAGCTTAGGGACAGGGGAGGAGACCCAGTACTTC.

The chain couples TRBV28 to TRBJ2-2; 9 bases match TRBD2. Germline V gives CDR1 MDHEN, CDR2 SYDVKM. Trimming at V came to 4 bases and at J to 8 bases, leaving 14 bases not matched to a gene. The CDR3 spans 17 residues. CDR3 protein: CASSSPIGSGRLGELFF. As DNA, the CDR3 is TGTGCCAGCAGTTCCCCCATAGGTAGCGGGAGACTTGGGGAGCTGTTTTTT.

CDR3 loop: CASSQGQGRAVEKLFF. Written as DNA, the CDR3 is TGTGCCAGCAGCCAAGGACAGGGCCGTGCGGTTGAAAAACTGTTTTTT. The rearrangement joins TRBV11-3 to TRBJ1-4; 8 nucleotides agree with TRBD1. The CDR3 loop spans 16 amino acids. With V trimmed by 5 bases and J by 7 bases, 12 bases remained unmatched. Germline CDR1 SGHNT, CDR2 YENEEA.

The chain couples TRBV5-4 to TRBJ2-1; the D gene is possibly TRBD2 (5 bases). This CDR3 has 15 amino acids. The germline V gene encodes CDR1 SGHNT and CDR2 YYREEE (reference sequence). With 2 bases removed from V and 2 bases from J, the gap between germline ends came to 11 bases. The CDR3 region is CASSFDEGTYNEQFF. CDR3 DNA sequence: TGTGCCAGCAGCTTCGATGAGGGTACCTACAATGAGCAGTTCTTC.

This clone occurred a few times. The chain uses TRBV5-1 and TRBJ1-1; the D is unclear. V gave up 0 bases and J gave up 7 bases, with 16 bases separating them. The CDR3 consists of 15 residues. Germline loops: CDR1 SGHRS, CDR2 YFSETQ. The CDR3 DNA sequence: TGCGCCAGCAGCTTGGAGGCGGCTGCCTTCGATGAAGCTTTCTTT. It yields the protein CASSLEAAAFDEAFF.

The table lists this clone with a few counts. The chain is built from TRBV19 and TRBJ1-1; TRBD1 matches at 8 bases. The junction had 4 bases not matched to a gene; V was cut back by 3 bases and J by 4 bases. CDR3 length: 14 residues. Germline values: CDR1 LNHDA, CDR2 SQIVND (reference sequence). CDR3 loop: CASSMDRALTEAFF. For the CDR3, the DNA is TGTGCCAGTAGTATGGACAGGGCGCTCACTGAAGCTTTCTTT.

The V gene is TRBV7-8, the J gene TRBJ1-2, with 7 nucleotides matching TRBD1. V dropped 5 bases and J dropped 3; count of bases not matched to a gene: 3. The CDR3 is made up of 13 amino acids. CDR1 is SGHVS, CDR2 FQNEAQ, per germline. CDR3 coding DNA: TGTGCCAGCAGCCGCGACAGGGACTATGGCTACACCTTC. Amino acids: CASSRDRDYGYTF.

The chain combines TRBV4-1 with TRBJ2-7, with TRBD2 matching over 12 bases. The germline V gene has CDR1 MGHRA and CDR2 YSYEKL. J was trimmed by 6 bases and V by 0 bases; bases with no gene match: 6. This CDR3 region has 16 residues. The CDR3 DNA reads TGCGCCAGCAGCCAAGATGGAACTAGCGGGAGGACCGAGCAGTACTTC. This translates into CASSQDGTSGRTEQYF.

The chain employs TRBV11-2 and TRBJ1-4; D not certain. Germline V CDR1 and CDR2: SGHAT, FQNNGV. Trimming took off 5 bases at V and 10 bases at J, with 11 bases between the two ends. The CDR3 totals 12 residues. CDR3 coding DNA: TGTGCCAGCAGCCATGGGGAGGTAAAACTGTTTTTT. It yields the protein CASSHGEVKLFF.

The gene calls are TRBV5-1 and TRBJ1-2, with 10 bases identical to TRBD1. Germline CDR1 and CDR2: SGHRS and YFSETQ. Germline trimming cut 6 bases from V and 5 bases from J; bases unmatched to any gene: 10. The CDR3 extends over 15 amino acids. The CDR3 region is CASTPWTDRGYGYTF. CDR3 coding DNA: TGCGCCAGCACCCCCTGGACGGACAGGGGGTATGGCTACACCTTC. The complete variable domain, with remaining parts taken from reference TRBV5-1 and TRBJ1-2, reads KAGVTQTPRYLIKTRGQQVTLSCSPISGHRSVSWYQQTPGQGLQFLFEYFSETQRNKGNFPGRFSGRQFSNSRSEMNVSTLELGDSALYLCASTPWTDRGYGYTFGSGTRLTVV.

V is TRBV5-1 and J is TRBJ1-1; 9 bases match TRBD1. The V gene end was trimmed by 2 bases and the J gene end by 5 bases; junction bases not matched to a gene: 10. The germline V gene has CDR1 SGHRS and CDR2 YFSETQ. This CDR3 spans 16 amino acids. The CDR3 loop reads CASSLQGALGRTEAFF. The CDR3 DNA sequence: TGCGCCAGCAGCTTACAGGGGGCTCTCGGTAGGACTGAAGCTTTCTTT. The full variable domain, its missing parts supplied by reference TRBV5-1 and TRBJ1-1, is KAGVTQTPRYLIKTRGQQVTLSCSPISGHRSVSWYQQTPGQGLQFLFEYFSETQRNKGNFPGRFSGRQFSNSRSEMNVSTLELGDSALYLCASSLQGALGRTEAFFGQGTRLTVV.

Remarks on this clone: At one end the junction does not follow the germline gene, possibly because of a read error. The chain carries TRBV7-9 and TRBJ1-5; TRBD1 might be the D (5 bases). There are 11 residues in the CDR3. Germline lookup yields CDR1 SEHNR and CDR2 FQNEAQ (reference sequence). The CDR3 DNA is TGTACCAGCAGCAACGGGGGTCCCCAGCATTTT. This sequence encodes CTSSNGGPQHF.

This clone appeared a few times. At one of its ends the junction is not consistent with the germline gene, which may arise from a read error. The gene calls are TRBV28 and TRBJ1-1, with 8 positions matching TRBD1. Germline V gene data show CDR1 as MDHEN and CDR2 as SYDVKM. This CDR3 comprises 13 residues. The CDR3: CASSNSRQGNGSF. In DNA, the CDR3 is TGTGCCAGCAGCAACTCCCGACAGGGGAATGGGTCGTTT. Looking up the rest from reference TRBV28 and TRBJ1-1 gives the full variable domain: DVKVTQSSRYLVKRTGEKVFLECVQDMDHENMFWYRQDPGLGLRLIYFSYDVKMKEKGDIPEGYSVSREKKERFSLILESASTNQTSMYLCASSNSRQGNGSFGQGTRLTVV.

CDR3 protein: CASSLIGQAEGYTF. In nucleotides, the CDR3 is TGTGCCAGCAGCTTGATCGGACAGGCTGAAGGCTACACCTTC. The chain combines TRBV5-5 with TRBJ1-2, with 7 bases fitting TRBD1. V gave up 1 base and J gave up 8 bases; unmatched junction bases: 8. Germline V gives CDR1 SGHKS, CDR2 YYEKEE (reference sequence). The CDR3 spans 14 residues. The full variable domain, its missing parts supplied by reference TRBV5-5 and TRBJ1-2, is DAGVTQSPTHLIKTRGQQVTLRCSPISGHKSVSWYQQVLGQGPQFIFQYYEKEERGRGNFPDRFSARQFPNYSSELNVNALLLGDSALYLCASSLIGQAEGYTFGSGTRLTVV.

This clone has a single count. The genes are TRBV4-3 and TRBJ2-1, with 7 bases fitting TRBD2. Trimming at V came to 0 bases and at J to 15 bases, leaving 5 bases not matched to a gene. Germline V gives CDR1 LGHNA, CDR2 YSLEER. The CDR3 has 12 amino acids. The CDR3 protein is CASSQEGGVVFF. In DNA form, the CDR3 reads TGCGCCAGCAGCCAAGAGGGAGGGGTAGTGTTCTTC.

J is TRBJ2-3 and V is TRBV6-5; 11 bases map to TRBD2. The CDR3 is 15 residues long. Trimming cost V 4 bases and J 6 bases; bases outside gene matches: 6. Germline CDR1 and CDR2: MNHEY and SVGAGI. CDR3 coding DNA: TGTGCCAGCAGTTCCCTAGCGGGAGGTTCGGATACGCAGTATTTT. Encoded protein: CASSSLAGGSDTQYF.

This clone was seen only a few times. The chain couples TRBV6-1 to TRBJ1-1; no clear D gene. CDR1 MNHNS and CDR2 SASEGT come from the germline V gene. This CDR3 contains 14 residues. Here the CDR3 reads CASQTHEGSTEAFF. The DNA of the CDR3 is TGTGCGTCCCAGACACACGAAGGAAGCACTGAAGCTTTCTTT.

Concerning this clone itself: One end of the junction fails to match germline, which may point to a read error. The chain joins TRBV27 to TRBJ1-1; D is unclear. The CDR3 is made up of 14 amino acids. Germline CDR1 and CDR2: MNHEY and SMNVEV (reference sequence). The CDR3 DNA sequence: TGTGCCGGCAGTTTATCGAGGGTGAACACTGAAGCTTTCTTT. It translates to CAGSLSRVNTEAFF.

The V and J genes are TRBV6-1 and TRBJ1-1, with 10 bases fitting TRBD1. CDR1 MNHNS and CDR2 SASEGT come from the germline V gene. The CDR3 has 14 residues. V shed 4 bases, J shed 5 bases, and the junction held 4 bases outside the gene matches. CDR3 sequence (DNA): TGTGCCAGCAGTGTGACAGGGGGCGAGACTGAAGCTTTCTTT. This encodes CASSVTGGETEAFF.

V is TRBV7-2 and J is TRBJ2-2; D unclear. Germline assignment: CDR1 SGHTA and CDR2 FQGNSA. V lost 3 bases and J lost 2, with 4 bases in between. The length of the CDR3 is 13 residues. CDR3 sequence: CASSFTNTGELFF. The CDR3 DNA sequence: TGTGCCAGCAGCTTTACTAACACCGGGGAGCTGTTTTTT.

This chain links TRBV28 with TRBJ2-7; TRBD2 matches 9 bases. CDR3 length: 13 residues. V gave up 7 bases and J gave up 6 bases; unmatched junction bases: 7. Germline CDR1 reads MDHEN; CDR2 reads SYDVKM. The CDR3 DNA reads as TGTGCCAGCACCTTTAGCGGGAGCTCCGAGCAGTACTTC. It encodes CASTFSGSSEQYF.

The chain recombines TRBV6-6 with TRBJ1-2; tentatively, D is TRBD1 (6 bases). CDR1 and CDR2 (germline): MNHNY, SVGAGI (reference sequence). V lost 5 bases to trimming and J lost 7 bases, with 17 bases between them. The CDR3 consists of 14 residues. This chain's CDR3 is CASSPRQELVGYTF. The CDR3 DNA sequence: TGTGCCAGCAGTCCCCGACAGGAGTTAGTTGGCTACACCTTC.